Below, 29 T cell receptor beta chains from the same sample are listed, as sequenced in a study of identical twins listed by TCRdb under 2016. Library prep was done by 5' RACE. For sequencing, an Illumina HiSeq 2000 was employed. TCRdb ran its own pipeline on the public reads, namely fastp trimming at Q25 and MiXCR clone calling, and kept in-frame beta chains. CDR3 protein duplicates are merged, each entry listing the most common genes and DNA. Across this sample there are 400,000 to 500,000 distinct CDR3 sequences, with around 20% seen only once. The top ten hold roughly 12% of the sample. The source material was naive T cells sorted from blood. According to the study, the label for this sample's cell subset or site signals: cells isolated with a human naive T-cell isolation kit. The source of these receptors is a man aged 50-59 years in good health.

This clonotype was found a few times. The chain links TRBV5-1 to TRBJ1-5; D gene uncertain. The germline V and J ends were trimmed by 5 bases and 7 bases, with 19 bases remaining between them. Germline values: CDR1 SGHRS, CDR2 YFSETQ. The CDR3 has 15 amino acids. In nucleotides, the CDR3 is TGCGCCAGCAGTCGGGAGGGAGGGTCGGAACAGCCCCAGCATTTT. It encodes CASSREGGSEQPQHF.

The chain has TRBV10-3 and TRBJ2-1, with D perhaps matching TRBD1 (7 bases). This CDR3 spans 17 amino acids. Germline V CDR1 and CDR2: ENHRY, SYGVKD. Between the trimmed V and J ends, which lost 3 bases and 3 bases, there was a span of 18 bases. For the CDR3, the DNA is TGTGCCATCAGTGACGCGACAGGGACTCGCCTCTACAATGAGCAGTTCTTC. Protein product: CAISDATGTRLYNEQFF.

This clonotype was seen many times. J is TRBJ2-3 and V is TRBV12-3 or TRBV12-4; TRBD2 is a possible D gene (5 bases). The CDR3 loop spans 13 amino acids. The germline V and J ends were trimmed by 7 bases and 0 bases, with 8 bases remaining between them. The CDR3 nucleotides read TGTGCCAGCACTCGAGGGAGCACAGATACGCAGTATTTT. Protein sequence: CASTRGSTDTQYF.

This clonotype appeared a few times. This chain links TRBV18 with TRBJ2-7; D unresolved. V lost 3 bases, J lost 5 bases, and 5 bases lay in between. From germline, CDR1 is KGHSH and CDR2 LQKENI. The CDR3 loop spans 11 amino acids. The CDR3 region is CASSPSNEQYF. Here the CDR3 DNA reads TGTGCCAGCTCACCTTCCAACGAGCAGTACTTC.

This clonotype was observed a handful of times. The chain uses TRBV15 and TRBJ2-7; 8 nucleotides line up with TRBD2. CDR1 and CDR2 from the germline V gene are LNHNV and YYDKDF (reference sequence). CDR3 length equals 15 residues. The V and J ends lost 2 bases and 2 bases, in that order; junction bases with no gene match: 5. This CDR3 reads CATSRLSTSAYEQYF. DNA for the CDR3: TGTGCCACCAGCAGACTTTCGACTAGCGCCTACGAGCAGTACTTC.

This clonotype was recorded at least ten times. The J gene is TRBJ2-5, the V gene TRBV6-2 or TRBV6-3; D is undetermined. The CDR3 contains 13 residues. Germline-derived CDR1 and CDR2 are MNHEY and SVGEGT. V shed 6 bases and J shed 5 bases, with 13 bases lying between them. CDR3 in amino acids: CASRIPARETQYF. CDR3 nucleotide sequence: TGTGCCAGCAGAATACCCGCGAGGGAGACCCAGTACTTC.

This chain links TRBV6-5 with TRBJ1-1; D remains unclear. The CDR3 has 14 amino acids. V shed 4 bases and J shed 1 base, with 10 bases lying between them. CDR1 MNHEY and CDR2 SVGAGI come from the germline V gene. CDR3 protein: CASSFRTANTEAFF. CDR3 bases: TGTGCCAGCAGTTTTAGGACTGCGAACACTGAAGCTTTCTTT.

J is TRBJ1-2 and V is TRBV6-2 or TRBV6-3, with D possibly TRBD1 on 5 matching bases. The germline V gene has CDR1 MNHEY and CDR2 SVGEGT. The CDR3 has 15 amino acids. Between the trimmed V and J ends, which lost 0 bases and 4 bases, there was a span of 12 bases. The CDR3: CASSYSGTGVYGYTF. The CDR3 bases are TGTGCCAGCAGTTACTCAGGGACGGGAGTCTATGGCTACACCTTC.

To note about this clonotype: Since a much larger clone is just one base distant, this may be a read error. The V call is TRBV4-2, the J call TRBJ2-1; no definite D call. Germline CDR1 reads LGHNA; CDR2 reads YNFKEQ. The CDR3 is 17 residues long. In DNA, the CDR3 is TGTGCCAGCAGCCAAGATCATAACAATCCGATGCGCAATGAGGAGTTCTTC. Translation gives CASSQDHNNPMRNEEFF.

This clonotype was detected a few times. The CDR3, as DNA: TGTGCCAGCAGTTTGGGAGGGATTAATGAAAAACTGTTTTTT. Translation gives CASSLGGINEKLFF. V gene TRBV27 combines with J gene TRBJ1-4, with D unclear. Deletions cut 3 bases from V and 4 bases from J, with 9 bases between. The CDR3 is 14 amino acids. Germline V gene data show CDR1 as MNHEY and CDR2 as SMNVEV (reference sequence).

The chain links TRBV4-2 to TRBJ2-2; the D gene is possibly TRBD2 (5 bases). CDR3 size: 16 residues. Between the trimmed V and J ends, which lost 0 bases and 0 bases, there was a span of 8 bases. Germline V lookup: CDR1 LGHNA, CDR2 YNFKEQ. CDR3 amino acids: CASSQDGIPNTGELFF. CDR3 coding DNA: TGTGCCAGCAGCCAAGACGGGATTCCGAACACCGGGGAGCTGTTTTTT.

This clonotype has a handful of counts. This chain connects TRBV29-1 to TRBJ1-2; tentatively, D is TRBD1 (5 bases). Germline CDR1 and CDR2: SQVTM and ANQGSEA. The CDR3 extends over 12 amino acids. The germline V and J ends were trimmed by 3 bases and 8 bases, with 13 bases remaining between them. The DNA for the CDR3 is TGCAGCGTTGAGAAGGACACGGGAGGCTACACCTTC. Protein sequence: CSVEKDTGGYTF.

This clonotype was observed a few times. This sequence joins TRBV20-1 and TRBJ2-1, with TRBD1 identical over 10 bases. The CDR3 runs 14 residues. CDR1 is DFQATT, CDR2 SNEGSKA, per germline (reference sequence). V was clipped by 6 bases and J by 2 bases; unmatched bases: 4. The CDR3 sequence is CSARQGATYNEQFF. The CDR3 DNA reads as TGCAGTGCGAGACAGGGGGCAACCTACAATGAGCAGTTCTTC.

This clonotype has a count of ten or more. The chain recombines TRBV7-9 with TRBJ2-1; D not resolved. The V and J ends lost 5 bases and 8 bases respectively, with 7 bases between them. Per germline, CDR1 SEHNR and CDR2 FQNEAQ (reference sequence). This CDR3 has 11 residues. CDR3 bases: TGTGCCAGCAGCAAAGTAGATGAGCAGTTCTTC. It is translated as CASSKVDEQFF.

This clonotype was detected only a few times. The gene calls are TRBV20-1 and TRBJ2-5; D might be TRBD2 (7 bases). The V end lost 5 bases, the J end lost 5 bases, and 15 bases lay between the germline ends. The CDR3 extends over 13 amino acids. Germline CDR1 and CDR2: DFQATT and SNEGSKA (reference sequence). DNA for the CDR3: TGCAGTGCTCCATATGGGAGGGGGGAGACCCAGTACTTC. Its protein is CSAPYGRGETQYF.

The chain uses TRBV7-9 and TRBJ2-7; TRBD1 matches at 10 bases. The CDR3 covers 15 residues. Germline V lookup: CDR1 SEHNR, CDR2 FQNEAQ (reference sequence). Trimming took 5 bases from V and 7 from J; bases not matched to a gene: 11. CDR3 protein: CASSPRDRGTREQYF. The DNA of the CDR3 is TGTGCCAGCAGCCCCCGGGACAGGGGTACTAGAGAGCAGTACTTC.

V usage is TRBV4-3 and J usage is TRBJ2-5; no clear D. V shed 1 base and J shed 5 bases, with 14 bases lying between them. This CDR3 contains 15 residues. From germline, CDR1 is LGHNA and CDR2 YSLEER. CDR3 bases: TGCGCCAGCAGCCAAGGTCCCTACCGCTGGGAGACCCAGTACTTC. This translates into CASSQGPYRWETQYF.

Only a few counts were recorded for this clonotype. The chain employs TRBV20-1 and TRBJ2-1, with a possible D match to TRBD2 (5 bases). The ends were cut back, 6 bases at V and 2 bases at J, with 14 bases in the middle. The length of the CDR3 is 14 residues. Germline-derived CDR1 and CDR2 are DFQATT and SNEGSKA (reference sequence). DNA of the CDR3: TGCAGTGCGGTTGTGCGGGCGACCTACAATGAGCAGTTCTTC. Translating it yields CSAVVRATYNEQFF.

This clonotype was detected a few times. CDR3: CSARGRGRTDTQYF. The DNA of the CDR3 is TGCAGTGCTAGAGGGCGGGGACGCACAGATACGCAGTATTTT. This chain uses TRBV20-1 with TRBJ2-3; D possibly corresponds to TRBD2 (6 bases). This CDR3 has 14 amino acids. V was clipped by 1 base and J by 1 base, with 9 bases between them. CDR1 DFQATT and CDR2 SNEGSKA come from the germline V gene (reference sequence).

Ten or more counts support this clonotype. In DNA, the CDR3 is TGTGCCAGCAGCTTTAGCGGTGACAATGAGCAGTTCTTC. This codes for CASSFSGDNEQFF. J is TRBJ2-1 and V is TRBV5-5, with D perhaps TRBD2 (6 bases). The V end lost 2 bases, the J end lost 5 bases, and 8 bases lay between the germline ends. The V gene's germline CDR1 is SGHKS and CDR2 YYEKEE (reference sequence). This CDR3 comprises 13 residues.

In regard to this clonotype: The junction differs from germline at one of its ends, possibly a read error. The chain recombines TRBV19 with TRBJ1-2; unclear D gene. The CDR3 is 15 amino acids. CDR1 is LNHDA and CDR2 is SQIVND in the germline V gene (reference sequence). CDR3 sequence (DNA): TGTGCCAGTAGTATAGTCCCGGTTTCCAACTCTGGCTACACCTTC. The encoded protein is CASSIVPVSNSGYTF.

The chain couples TRBV15 to TRBJ2-5, with D possibly TRBD2 on 5 matching bases. Germline CDR1 LNHNV, CDR2 YYDKDF (reference sequence). There are 17 residues in the CDR3. Between the trimmed V and J ends, which lost 3 bases and 4 bases, there was a span of 21 bases. The CDR3 bases are TGTGCCACCAGCAGGATTCTTGGTCAGAGGGTTGGAGAGACCCAGTACTTC. Translation: CATSRILGQRVGETQYF. Full variable domain (missing parts from reference TRBV15 and TRBJ2-5): DAMVIQNPRYQVTQFGKPVTLSCSQTLNHNVMYWYQQKSSQAPKLLFHYYDKDFNNEADTPDNFQSRRPNTSFCFLDIRSPGLGDTAMYLCATSRILGQRVGETQYFGPGTRLLVL.

This clonotype was counted ten times or more. The rearrangement uses TRBV12-3 or TRBV12-4 and TRBJ1-1, with D perhaps matching TRBD1 (5 bases). The CDR3 is 14 residues long. The V end was cut by 2 bases, the J end by 6 bases, with 13 bases between. CDR3 in amino acids: CASSLQGAAAEAFF. In DNA form, the CDR3 reads TGTGCCAGCAGTTTACAAGGGGCGGCCGCTGAAGCTTTCTTT.

This clonotype was recorded at least ten times. This rearrangement joins TRBV7-9 to TRBJ2-5; 8 bases align to TRBD1. Germline V CDR1 and CDR2: SEHNR, FQNEAQ (reference sequence). The CDR3 spans 17 residues. The V segment lost 5 bases and the J segment 5 bases; nucleotides outside the gene matches: 16. The CDR3: CASSRLYDRGTGETQYF. The CDR3 DNA is TGTGCCAGCAGCCGCCTCTATGACAGGGGCACCGGGGAGACCCAGTACTTC.

This chain joins TRBV6-2 or TRBV6-3 and TRBJ2-3; D might be TRBD1 (6 bases). The CDR3 consists of 14 residues. Between the trimmed V and J ends, which lost 5 bases and 4 bases, there was a span of 13 bases. Germline-derived CDR1 and CDR2 are MNHEY and SVGEGT. The CDR3 sequence: CASSRTAMADTQYF. The DNA of the CDR3 is TGTGCCAGCAGTAGGACAGCCATGGCAGATACGCAGTATTTT.

The chain employs TRBV20-1 and TRBJ2-7; D is undetermined. The CDR3 totals 12 residues. CDR1 and CDR2 (germline): DFQATT, SNEGSKA (reference sequence). Trimming took 3 bases from V and 3 from J, leaving 9 bases between them. The CDR3: CSARRTYYEQYF. As DNA, the CDR3 is TGCAGTGCTAGGAGGACCTACTACGAGCAGTACTTC.

This clonotype was seen only a few times. V gene TRBV28 combines with J gene TRBJ2-7; 9 nucleotides match TRBD1. Germline values: CDR1 MDHEN, CDR2 SYDVKM. The CDR3 runs 13 residues. Losses at the gene ends were 5 bases for V and 5 bases for J; bases not matched to a gene: 4. CDR3 sequence (DNA): TGTGCCAGCAGTCTACAGGGGGCGGACGAGCAGTACTTC. It is translated as CASSLQGADEQYF.

This clonotype was recorded many times. The chain couples TRBV5-1 to TRBJ1-1; the match to TRBD1 covers 8 bases. After removal of 5 bases from V and 5 bases from J, the junction contained 5 bases not matched to a gene. The CDR3 is 13 amino acids. The germline CDR1 and CDR2 sequences are SGHRS and YFSETQ. CDR3 coding DNA: TGCGCCAGCAGAGACAGGGGAGGAACTGAAGCTTTCTTT. It codes for CASRDRGGTEAFF.

The chain couples TRBV20-1 to TRBJ1-2; D call uncertain. V dropped 1 base and J dropped 1 base, with 13 bases sitting between them. This CDR3 contains 15 residues. The germline gives CDR1 DFQATT, CDR2 SNEGSKA (reference sequence). DNA of the CDR3: TGCAGTGCTAGAGTAGTTACATCCTTTAACTATGGCTACACCTTC. Amino acids: CSARVVTSFNYGYTF.